This T cell receptor (beta chain) derives from a study of CD4 T cells in lung cancer. Study context: CD4+ clones recognizing candidate mutation-encoded neoepitopes were isolated from blood. Curative-intent resections for stage I-III non-small cell lung cancer supplied tumor and non-adjacent lung tissue. Donors, mostly former smokers, were 60 to 69 at blood donation. Study-level findings and limits: Possibly, some blood-derived responses are in vitro primed naive T cells.

Points on this clone: Its matching antigen is unknown.

At least 3 cm from the malignant lesion, non-adjacent lung tissue was taken from the same resection. Only in-frame clones appear in the TCRdb table, and some are missing; sequencing was by immunoSEQ multiplex PCR. In the table there are roughly 9,300 clones, around three fifths of which are singletons. The V and J ends lost 1 base and 8 bases respectively, with 14 bases between them. Germline loops: CDR1 LNHNV, CDR2 YYDKDF (reference sequence). The CDR3 is 15 residues long. Sequenced: normal lung tissue taken away from the tumor. This rearrangement joins TRBV15 to TRBJ1-4, with D perhaps matching TRBD1 (5 bases). This receptor was obtained from a man aged 55 to 70 with non-small cell lung cancer. The CDR3, as DNA: TGTGCCACCAGCAGAGCCCCTCCAGGGAAGGAAAAACTGTTTTTT. This sequence encodes CATSRAPPGKEKLFF.